The subject of this entry is one TCR beta chain. These data are taken from a study of blood T cells in healthy people across ages. The second PCR ran 7 to 11 cycles with a sample-barcoded 5' primer and J-beta primers. TCRdb independently ran MiXCR on the 5' RACE reads; one entry per CDR3 protein. This sample has roughly 800,000 distinct CDR3 sequences, with nearly 60% found just once. Germline V gene lookup returns CDR1 SGHRS and CDR2 YFSETQ. The CDR3 length is 15 residues. The V segment lost 1 base and the J segment 6 bases; nucleotides outside the gene matches: 9. Material: blood. The chain uses TRBV5-1 and TRBJ1-2; 7 bases are a match to TRBD1. This TCR was recovered from a man aged 25 to 45 in good health. In DNA form, the CDR3 reads TGCGCCAGCAGCTTGAAGCAGGGGGGGAGAGATGGCTACACCTTC. Translation: CASSLKQGGRDGYTF.